Following are 10 T cell receptor beta chains from one sample sequenced in a study of blood T cell repertoires in COVID-19. TCRdb's table, derived via immunoSEQ multiplex PCR, lists solely in-frame clones and lacks some. The repertoire consists of over 100,000 clones, with approximately 78% occurring once and the leading ten covering around 8%. Sequenced input: peripheral blood. The receptors originated from a man aged 65 to 79 with acute or convalescent COVID-19.

This clone was counted a single time. The chain recombines TRBV5-6 with TRBJ2-3, with a possible D match to TRBD2 (6 bases). The CDR3 consists of 17 residues. Trimming left V 1 base short and J 6 bases short, with 21 bases between. CDR1 and CDR2 from the germline V gene are SGHDT and YYEEEE. The CDR3 loop is CASSLPGGGNTWDTQYF. CDR3 nucleotides: TGTGCCAGCAGCTTGCCAGGTGGCGGGAATACCTGGGATACGCAGTATTTT.

The chain employs TRBV3-1 (or the pseudogene TRBV3-2) and TRBJ2-7; 7 bases are shared with TRBD2. The ends lost 6 bases at V and 6 bases at J; junction bases unmatched: 8. The CDR3 totals 13 residues. Germline values: CDR1 LGHDT, CDR2 YNNKEL (reference sequence). The CDR3 DNA reads as TGTGCCAGCAGGAGGGGCGGGGGATCCGAGCAGTACTTC. This sequence encodes CASRRGGGSEQYF.

The chain employs TRBV10-1 and TRBJ1-2, with 7 nucleotides matching TRBD1. The junction had 2 bases not matched to a gene; V was cut back by 0 bases and J by 4 bases. There are 14 residues in the CDR3. In germline, CDR1 is WNHNN, CDR2 SYGVQD (reference sequence). The CDR3 DNA reads TGCGCCAGCAGTGAGTCCGGGACAGCCTATGGCTACACCTTC. This sequence encodes CASSESGTAYGYTF.

The chain employs TRBV10-1 and TRBJ2-3; 11 nucleotides match TRBD2. CDR3 length: 14 residues. Germline V gene data show CDR1 as WNHNN and CDR2 as SYGVQD (reference sequence). Unmatched junction bases numbered 0, after V lost 2 bases and J lost 5 bases. The CDR3 spells CASSETSGGDTQYF. The CDR3 DNA follows: TGCGCCAGCAGTGAGACTAGCGGGGGAGATACGCAGTATTTT.

The genes are TRBV5-1 and TRBJ2-2; 9 nucleotides align to TRBD1. Losses at the gene ends were 4 bases for V and 6 bases for J; bases not matched to a gene: 10. The CDR3 consists of 16 residues. Germline V gene sequence: CDR1 SGHRS, CDR2 YFSETQ. CDR3 DNA: TGCGCCAGCAGCCGTCTAGACAGGGGGTCCCCCGGGGAGCTGTTTTTT. Its protein is CASSRLDRGSPGELFF.

The chain recombines TRBV11-3 with TRBJ2-2; D is perhaps TRBD1 (5 bases). The CDR3 spans 14 residues. Germline CDR1 reads SGHNT; CDR2 reads YENEEA. The V end was cut by 2 bases, the J end by 8 bases, with 12 bases between. CDR3 loop: CASSLRGARGELFF. The CDR3 region has the DNA TGTGCCAGCAGCTTACGTGGGGCGAGGGGGGAGCTGTTTTTT.

This clone was found once. The gene calls are TRBV6-1 and TRBJ2-7, with 12 bases fitting TRBD2. Germline V gene sequence: CDR1 MNHNS, CDR2 SASEGT. The CDR3 consists of 15 residues. Trimming took 2 bases from V and 3 from J; bases not matched to a gene: 2. The CDR3: CASSELAGGLYEQYF. DNA for the CDR3: TGTGCCAGCAGTGAACTAGCGGGGGGGCTCTACGAGCAGTACTTC.

V and J are TRBV6-1 and TRBJ1-3, with D possibly matching TRBD1 (5 bases). Germline values: CDR1 MNHNS, CDR2 SASEGT. The CDR3 is made up of 18 amino acids. The germline V and J ends were trimmed by 2 bases and 0 bases, with 17 bases remaining between them. Here the CDR3 reads CASSEMGPSAVSGNTIYF. The CDR3 nucleotides read TGTGCCAGCAGTGAAATGGGGCCATCGGCCGTCTCTGGAAACACCATATATTTT.

The J gene is TRBJ1-5, the V gene TRBV12-3 or TRBV12-4, with D hard to call. The CDR3 consists of 13 residues. V was shortened by 6 bases and J by 5 bases, with 11 bases between the two germline ends. As DNA, the CDR3 is TGTGCCAGCAGCTTAAACGCGGATCAGCCCCAGCATTTT. Translation gives CASSLNADQPQHF.

This sequence joins TRBV7-2 and TRBJ2-7, with D perhaps matching TRBD2 (5 bases). Germline CDR1 is SGHTA and CDR2 is FQGNSA. This CDR3 is built from 13 residues. The V end was cut by 5 bases, the J end by 2 bases, with 10 bases between. The CDR3 nucleotides are TGTGCCAGCAGCCGCTTGAGGGCCTACGAGCAGTACTTC. Translated: CASSRLRAYEQYF.